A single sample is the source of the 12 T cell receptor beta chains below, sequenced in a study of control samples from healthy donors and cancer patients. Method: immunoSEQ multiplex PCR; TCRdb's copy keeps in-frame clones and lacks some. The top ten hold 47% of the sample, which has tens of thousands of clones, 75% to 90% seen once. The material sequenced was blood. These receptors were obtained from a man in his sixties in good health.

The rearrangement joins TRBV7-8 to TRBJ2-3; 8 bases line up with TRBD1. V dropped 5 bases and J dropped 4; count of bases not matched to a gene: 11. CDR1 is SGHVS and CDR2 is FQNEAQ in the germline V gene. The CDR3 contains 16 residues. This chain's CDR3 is CASSRDRGLRADTQYF. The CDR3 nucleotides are TGTGCCAGCAGCCGAGACAGGGGCCTCCGGGCAGATACGCAGTATTTT. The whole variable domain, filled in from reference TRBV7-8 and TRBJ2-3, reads GAGVSQSPRYKVAKRGQDVALRCDPISGHVSLFWYQQALGQGPEFLTYFQNEAQLDKSGLPSDRFFAERPEGSVSTLKIQRTQQEDSAVYLCASSRDRGLRADTQYFGPGTRLTVL.

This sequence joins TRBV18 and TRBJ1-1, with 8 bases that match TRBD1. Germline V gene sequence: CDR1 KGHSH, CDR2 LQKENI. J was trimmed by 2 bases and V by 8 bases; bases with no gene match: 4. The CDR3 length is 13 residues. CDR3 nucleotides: TGTGCCAGCCGAGGACAGGGTAACACTGAAGCTTTCTTT. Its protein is CASRGQGNTEAFF.

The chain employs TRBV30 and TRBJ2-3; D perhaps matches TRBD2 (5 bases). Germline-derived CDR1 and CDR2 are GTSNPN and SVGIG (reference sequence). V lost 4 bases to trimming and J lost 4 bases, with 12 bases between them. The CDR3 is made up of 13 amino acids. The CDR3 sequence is CAWTQRRADTQYF. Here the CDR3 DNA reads TGTGCCTGGACACAGCGGCGCGCAGATACGCAGTATTTT.

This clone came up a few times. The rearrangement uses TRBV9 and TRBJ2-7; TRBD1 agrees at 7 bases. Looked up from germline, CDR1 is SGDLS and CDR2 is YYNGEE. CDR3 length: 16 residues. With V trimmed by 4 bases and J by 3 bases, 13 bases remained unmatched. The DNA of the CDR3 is TGTGCCAGCAGCCCCCCTTCGACAGGGTCCCACTACGAGCAGTACTTC. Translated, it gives CASSPPSTGSHYEQYF.

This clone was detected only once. Here the CDR3 reads CSAPSAYEQYF. CDR3 in DNA: TGCAGTGCCCCCTCGGCCTACGAGCAGTACTTC. V is TRBV20-1 and J is TRBJ2-7; no reliable D call. The CDR3 is 11 residues long. V was cut by 6 bases and J by 2 bases, with 8 bases left in between. The germline CDR1 and CDR2 sequences are DFQATT and SNEGSKA (reference sequence).

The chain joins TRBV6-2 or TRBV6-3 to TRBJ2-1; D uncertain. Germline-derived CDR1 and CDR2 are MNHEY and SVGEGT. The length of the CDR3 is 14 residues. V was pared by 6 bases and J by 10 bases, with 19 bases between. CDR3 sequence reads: CASSDPPLRREQFF. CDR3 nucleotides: TGTGCCAGCAGCGACCCTCCCCTGCGTAGAGAGCAGTTCTTC.

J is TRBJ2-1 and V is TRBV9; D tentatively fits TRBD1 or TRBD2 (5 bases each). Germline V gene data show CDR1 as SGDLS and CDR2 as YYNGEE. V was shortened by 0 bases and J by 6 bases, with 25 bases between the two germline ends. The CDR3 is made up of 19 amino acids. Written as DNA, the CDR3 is TGTGCCAGCAGCGTAGTAGGGGACGCGTATATGCGGACCCGCAATGAGCAGTTCTTC. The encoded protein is CASSVVGDAYMRTRNEQFF. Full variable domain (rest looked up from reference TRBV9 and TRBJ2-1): DSGVTQTPKHLITATGQRVTLRCSPRSGDLSVYWYQQSLDQGLQFLIQYYNGEERAKGNILERFSAQQFPDLHSELNLSSLELGDSALYFCASSVVGDAYMRTRNEQFFGPGTRLTVL.

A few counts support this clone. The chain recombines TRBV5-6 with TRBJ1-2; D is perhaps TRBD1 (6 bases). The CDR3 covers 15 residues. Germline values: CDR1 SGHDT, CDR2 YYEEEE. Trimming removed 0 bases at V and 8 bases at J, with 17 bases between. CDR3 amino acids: CASSLVEQGLEGYTF. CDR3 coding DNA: TGTGCCAGCAGCTTGGTGGAGCAGGGGTTAGAGGGCTACACCTTC.

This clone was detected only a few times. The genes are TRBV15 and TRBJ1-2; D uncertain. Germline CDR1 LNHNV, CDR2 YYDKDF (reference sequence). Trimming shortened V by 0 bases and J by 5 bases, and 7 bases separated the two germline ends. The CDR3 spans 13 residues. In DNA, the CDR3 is TGTGCCACCAGCAGAGATGGGATATATGGCTACACCTTC. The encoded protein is CATSRDGIYGYTF.

CDR3 amino acids: CASSPGTRRVEQYF. The CDR3, as DNA: TGCGCCAGCAGCCCCGGGACTCGCCGAGTTGAGCAGTACTTC. The chain carries TRBV4-3 and TRBJ2-7; weak D call: TRBD2 (6 bases). The CDR3 contains 14 residues. V was shortened by 4 bases and J by 7 bases, with 17 bases between the two germline ends. From germline, CDR1 is LGHNA and CDR2 YSLEER.

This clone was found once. The DNA of the CDR3 is TGTGCCATCAGTGGGGCACGGAGGGGCACTGAAGCTTTCTTT. Protein: CAISGARRGTEAFF. The rearrangement uses TRBV10-3 and TRBJ1-1, with D maybe TRBD1 (5 bases). CDR1 and CDR2 from the germline V gene are ENHRY and SYGVKD. The CDR3 loop spans 14 amino acids. The V end lost 4 bases, the J end lost 4 bases, and 13 bases lay between the germline ends.

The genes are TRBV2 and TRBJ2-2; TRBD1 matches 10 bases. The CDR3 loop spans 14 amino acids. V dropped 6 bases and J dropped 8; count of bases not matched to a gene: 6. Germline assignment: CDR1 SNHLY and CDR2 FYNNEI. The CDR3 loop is CASRTGGRSGELFF. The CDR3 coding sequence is TGTGCCAGCAGGACAGGGGGCAGGTCTGGGGAGCTGTTTTTT.